Presented here are 27 T cell receptor beta chains from one specimen sequenced in a study of T cell repertoires in cytomegalovirus infection. TCRdb fed the reads into MiXCR, producing one record per CDR3 protein. The top ten clones hold less than 25% of a sample with tens of thousands of distinct CDR3 sequences, 3% to 4.5% of them seen once. Source material: PBMCs. Receptors originate from a human donor in good health (CMV status not recorded). Some clones in this sample may be carry-over from other donors' samples.

In this sample, this clonotype turned up many times. The chain recombines TRBV7-8 with TRBJ2-2; the D is unclear. This CDR3 is 15 amino acids long. V lost 6 bases and J 8 bases, leaving 19 bases between the germline ends. Looked up from germline, CDR1 is SGHVS and CDR2 is FQNEAQ. Here the CDR3 DNA reads TGTGCCAGCAGACCCCCCGCCCGTTCGGCTGGGGAGCTGTTTTTT. Its translation is CASRPPARSAGELFF. Full variable domain (outside the CDR3, taken from reference TRBV7-8 and TRBJ2-2): GAGVSQSPRYKVAKRGQDVALRCDPISGHVSLFWYQQALGQGPEFLTYFQNEAQLDKSGLPSDRFFAERPEGSVSTLKIQRTQQEDSAVYLCASRPPARSAGELFFGEGSRLTVL.

This clonotype was seen at least ten times. The chain links TRBV20-1 to TRBJ2-3; TRBD2 matches at 8 bases. The germline CDR1 and CDR2 sequences are DFQATT and SNEGSKA (reference sequence). The CDR3 covers 13 residues. J lost 4 bases, V lost 7 bases, and 7 bases had no gene match. The CDR3 is CSVFRGGADTQYF. The CDR3 DNA is TGCAGTGTTTTCCGGGGGGGGGCAGATACGCAGTATTTT.

This clonotype was recorded at least ten times. The chain links TRBV5-1 to TRBJ2-5, with no clear D. The CDR3 is 14 residues long. Germline V gives CDR1 SGHRS, CDR2 YFSETQ. The germline V and J ends were trimmed by 4 bases and 2 bases, with 12 bases remaining between them. The CDR3 protein is CASSPRWGQETQYF. The CDR3 DNA reads TGCGCCAGCAGCCCGCGGTGGGGACAAGAGACCCAGTACTTC.

This clonotype was seen a handful of times. This chain uses TRBV7-6 with TRBJ2-7; tentative D call: TRBD1 (5 bases). Trimming stripped 6 bases from V and 3 bases from J, with 12 bases between. The CDR3 length is 13 residues. Germline CDR1 SGHVS, CDR2 FNYEAQ. CDR3 DNA sequence: TGTGCCAGCAGTCAAGGGGCTTACTACGAGCAGTACTTC. This gives the protein CASSQGAYYEQYF.

This clonotype was counted ten times or more. The chain employs TRBV7-2 and TRBJ1-5; TRBD1 agrees at 7 bases. The V segment lost 4 bases and the J segment 10 bases; nucleotides outside the gene matches: 7. The CDR3 has 13 residues. Looked up from germline, CDR1 is SGHTA and CDR2 is FQGNSA. The chain's CDR3 is CASSYTGAIPQHF. The CDR3 nucleotides read TGTGCCAGCAGCTATACAGGGGCCATCCCCCAGCATTTT.

This clonotype came up many times. The chain links TRBV5-4 to TRBJ2-7; no definite D call. The CDR3 consists of 13 residues. V dropped 5 bases and J dropped 5 bases, with 14 bases sitting between them. Germline CDR1 is SGHNT and CDR2 is YYREEE (reference sequence). CDR3 DNA sequence: TGTGCCAGCAGGAGGTCCCTAGGTGACGAGCAGTACTTC. It is translated as CASRRSLGDEQYF.

This clonotype was observed at least ten times. The chain recombines TRBV7-8 with TRBJ2-5, with a possible D match to TRBD2 (6 bases). CDR3 length: 18 amino acids. Trimming left V 1 base short and J 3 bases short, with 21 bases between. Germline V gene lookup returns CDR1 SGHVS and CDR2 FQNEAQ. CDR3 residues: CASSLVLWSGREEETQYF. DNA of the CDR3: TGTGCCAGCAGCTTAGTTTTATGGTCGGGCAGGGAGGAAGAGACCCAGTACTTC. The variable domain in full, completed from reference TRBV7-8 and TRBJ2-5, reads GAGVSQSPRYKVAKRGQDVALRCDPISGHVSLFWYQQALGQGPEFLTYFQNEAQLDKSGLPSDRFFAERPEGSVSTLKIQRTQQEDSAVYLCASSLVLWSGREEETQYFGPGTRLLVL.

This clonotype was picked up many times. This sequence joins TRBV4-3 and TRBJ1-2; D gene unclear. Looked up from germline, CDR1 is LGHNA and CDR2 is YSLEER. The CDR3 is made up of 13 amino acids. V was pared by 8 bases and J by 2 bases, with 12 bases between. The CDR3, as DNA: TGCGCCAGCTCAACCCTGATAAACTATGGCTACACCTTC. It translates to CASSTLINYGYTF.

The chain joins TRBV6-1 to TRBJ2-5, with a weak D call TRBD1 (6 bases). CDR1 MNHNS and CDR2 SASEGT come from the germline V gene. Trimming took 2 bases from V and 3 from J, leaving 7 bases between them. The CDR3 contains 13 residues. CDR3 DNA: TGTGCCAGCAGTGAAACAGGGAAAGAGACCCAGTACTTC. Translating it yields CASSETGKETQYF.

This chain uses TRBV7-9 with TRBJ1-2; weak D call: TRBD1 (5 bases). Trimming pared 8 bases from V and 6 bases from J, leaving 19 bases between. CDR3 length: 14 amino acids. Looked up from germline, CDR1 is SEHNR and CDR2 is FQNEAQ (reference sequence). The chain's CDR3 is CASRVGTIAHGYTF. Here the CDR3 DNA reads TGTGCCAGCCGCGTGGGGACCATTGCCCATGGCTACACCTTC.

In this sample, this clonotype turned up a few times. The chain employs TRBV2 and TRBJ1-4, with D tentatively TRBD1 (6 bases). The CDR3 is made up of 14 amino acids. V was cut by 6 bases and J by 11 bases, with 19 bases left in between. CDR1 is SNHLY, CDR2 FYNNEI, per germline. CDR3 sequence reads: CASSEGQVLGKLFF. The CDR3 region has the DNA TGTGCCAGCAGCGAGGGACAAGTTCTGGGGAAACTGTTTTTT.

The table lists this clonotype with many counts. The rearrangement links TRBV7-3 to TRBJ2-2; D gene uncertain. This CDR3 has 13 residues. The germline gives CDR1 SGHTA, CDR2 FQGTGA. V was pared by 0 bases and J by 7 bases, with 6 bases between. CDR3 in amino acids: CASSLTGYGELFF. CDR3 DNA: TGTGCCAGCAGCTTAACGGGTTACGGGGAGCTGTTTTTT.

This clonotype is termed large. V gene TRBV6-2 or TRBV6-3 combines with J gene TRBJ2-7; no reliable D call. Germline assignment: CDR1 MNHEY and CDR2 SVGEGT. Trimming stripped 0 bases from V and 3 bases from J, with 12 bases between. The CDR3 is 15 amino acids. In nucleotides, the CDR3 is TGTGCCAGCAGTTACTCGGCGGCAGGCTACTACGAGCAGTACTTC. Protein product: CASSYSAAGYYEQYF.

The table lists this clonotype with many counts. The rearrangement joins TRBV7-2 to TRBJ2-4; D possibly matches TRBD1 or TRBD2 (5 bases each). This CDR3 is built from 14 residues. CDR1 is SGHTA and CDR2 is FQGNSA in the germline V gene. The V end was cut by 5 bases, the J end by 5 bases, with 13 bases between. This CDR3 is CASSRDRTQNIQYF. The DNA for the CDR3 is TGTGCCAGCAGCCGGGACCGAACGCAAAACATTCAGTACTTC.

This clonotype was seen many times. The chain links TRBV6-1 to TRBJ1-1; D uncertain. This CDR3 contains 14 residues. Trimming pared 3 bases from V and 4 bases from J, leaving 12 bases between. CDR1 and CDR2 from the germline V gene are MNHNS and SASEGT. The CDR3: CASSETPDGTEAFF. The CDR3 DNA is TGTGCCAGCAGTGAGACACCCGATGGCACTGAAGCTTTCTTT.

This clonotype was picked up many times. The chain joins TRBV5-6 to TRBJ2-7; the D is unclear. CDR1 and CDR2 from the germline V gene are SGHDT and YYEEEE. This CDR3 comprises 15 residues. Trimming removed 3 bases at V and 2 bases at J, with 15 bases between. Here the CDR3 reads CASSSVGSVTYEQYF. The CDR3 DNA reads as TGTGCCAGCAGCTCTGTGGGTTCGGTGACCTACGAGCAGTACTTC.

This clonotype came up many times. The chain joins TRBV24-1 to TRBJ2-7, with D uncertain. The germline gives CDR1 KGHDR, CDR2 SFDVKD. This CDR3 has 13 amino acids. The V end was cut by 4 bases, the J end by 3 bases, with 9 bases between. The CDR3 region is CATSDHPNYEQYF. CDR3 DNA: TGTGCCACCAGTGACCACCCCAACTACGAGCAGTACTTC.

This clonotype appeared many times. This CDR3 reads CASEERGGNNEQFF. As DNA, the CDR3 is TGTGCCAGTGAGGAGCGGGGGGGTAACAATGAGCAGTTCTTC. The rearrangement joins TRBV5-6 to TRBJ2-1; 10 bases match TRBD2. CDR1 is SGHDT and CDR2 is YYEEEE in the germline V gene. V was clipped by 8 bases and J by 5 bases; unmatched bases: 7. The CDR3 totals 14 residues.

The chain is built from TRBV6-6 and TRBJ1-2, with 10 bases aligning to TRBD1. Germline trimming cut 7 bases from V and 7 bases from J; bases unmatched to any gene: 21. The CDR3 spans 18 residues. CDR1 is MNHNY, CDR2 SVGAGI, per germline (reference sequence). The CDR3 loop is CASTLSGGTGAARGGYTF. For the CDR3, the DNA is TGTGCCAGCACCCTAAGTGGTGGGACAGGGGCAGCCCGCGGTGGCTACACCTTC.

This clonotype came up many times. The chain links TRBV27 to TRBJ1-1; D unresolved. Trimming took 4 bases from V and 4 from J, leaving 13 bases between them. The V gene's germline CDR1 is MNHEY and CDR2 SMNVEV (reference sequence). The length of the CDR3 is 14 residues. CDR3: CASSSPEGGTEAFF. Here the CDR3 DNA reads TGTGCCAGCAGTTCCCCCGAAGGCGGCACTGAAGCTTTCTTT.

In its sample, this clonotype was seen many times. V and J are TRBV28 and TRBJ1-1, with D perhaps matching TRBD1 (6 bases). The CDR3 loop spans 15 amino acids. Trimming stripped 2 bases from V and 3 bases from J, with 13 bases between. Germline CDR1 is MDHEN and CDR2 is SYDVKM. The CDR3 coding sequence is TGTGCCAGCAGTTTACAGGGGAGGTGGGACACTGAAGCTTTCTTT. This encodes CASSLQGRWDTEAFF.

The sample holds many counts of this clonotype. The chain joins TRBV7-2 to TRBJ1-3; TRBD1 matches at 10 bases. The CDR3 consists of 21 residues. Unmatched junction bases numbered 17, after V lost 3 bases and J lost 0 bases. The germline gives CDR1 SGHTA, CDR2 FQGNSA. CDR3 coding DNA: TGTGCCAGCAGCTTGAGGGGGACAGGGGTAACAGTTAAATCCTCTGGAAACACCATATATTTT. Protein: CASSLRGTGVTVKSSGNTIYF.

This clonotype was counted at least ten times. The chain carries TRBV7-2 and TRBJ1-2; TRBD1 matches at 7 bases. The germline V gene encodes CDR1 SGHTA and CDR2 FQGNSA. V lost 1 base to trimming and J lost 7 bases; unmatched junction nucleotides: 0. The CDR3 covers 12 residues. The CDR3 spells CASSLDRGGYTF. The CDR3 nucleotides read TGTGCCAGCAGCTTAGACAGGGGTGGCTACACCTTC.

This clonotype was observed at least ten times. The chain employs TRBV10-2 and TRBJ2-3; D is unclear. V lost 7 bases, J lost 3 bases, and 14 bases lay in between. The CDR3 spans 14 residues. Germline V CDR1 and CDR2: WSHSY, SAAADI. The CDR3 DNA reads as TGCGCCAGCATTCCTCGACTGGGGACAGATACGCAGTATTTT. Its protein is CASIPRLGTDTQYF.

This clonotype has a count of ten or more. This chain joins TRBV28 and TRBJ1-5; D is uncertain. Trimming removed 8 bases at V and 7 bases at J, with 12 bases between. The CDR3 is 12 residues long. Germline V gene data show CDR1 as MDHEN and CDR2 as SYDVKM. In nucleotides, the CDR3 is TGTGCCAGCGTGGTAGGATCACAGCCCCAGCATTTT. This gives the protein CASVVGSQPQHF.

This clonotype was detected ten times or more. The chain combines TRBV29-1 with TRBJ1-1, with TRBD1 matching over 10 bases. The CDR3 length is 14 residues. CDR1 and CDR2 from the germline V gene are SQVTM and ANQGSEA. V trimming: 6 bases; J trimming: 0 bases; junction bases outside the gene matches: 4. The CDR3 sequence: CSVRTGGVNTEAFF. The CDR3 DNA sequence: TGCAGCGTGAGGACAGGGGGGGTGAACACTGAAGCTTTCTTT.

This clonotype was observed at least ten times. The chain couples TRBV20-1 to TRBJ2-3; 13 nucleotides match TRBD2. The V gene's germline CDR1 is DFQATT and CDR2 SNEGSKA (reference sequence). This CDR3 is 15 amino acids long. V was pared by 6 bases and J by 6 bases, with 9 bases of the junction left unmatched. In DNA form, the CDR3 reads TGCAGTGCGGGAGAGGGACTAGCGGGGAGGGATACGCAGTATTTT. Its translation: CSAGEGLAGRDTQYF.